The sequence of this T cell receptor beta chain was determined in a study of spatial heterogeneity in lung cancer. For the study at large: As counted in raw reads, each unique TCR and UMI combination appeared more than ten times on average.

Individually, TCR cDNA molecules were each labelled with a unique molecular identifier. In TCRdb, the 5' RACE reads were re-called with MiXCR into one record per CDR3 protein. The sample consists of around 45,000 distinct CDR3 sequences, about 10% of them appearing once. This clonotype was counted between two and nine times. Antigen: not known. The germline V gene has CDR1 ENHRY and CDR2 SYGVKD. The CDR3 is made up of 13 amino acids. V lost 8 bases, J lost 6 bases, and 7 bases stayed unmatched. General study points: At tumor resection, ubiquitous expanded TCRs were detected in blood more often than later.

Time point given: sample taken at primary tumor resection. The study sequenced unsorted whole RNA from tumor, nontumor lung or frozen PBMC. The donor population consisted of approximately 68 patients with untreated, early-stage non-small cell lung cancer. The sample in question was PBMCs, obtained at surgery. This TCR derives from a female donor with early-stage non-small cell lung cancer. The chain links TRBV10-3 to TRBJ2-1; 7 bases align to TRBD2. CDR3 DNA sequence: TGTGCCATCGGGGAGGGAACCCGCAATGAGCAGTTCTTC. It is translated as CAIGEGTRNEQFF.